This entry concerns a single TCR beta chain. The entry originates in a study of T-cell reconstitution after alpha-beta-depleted transplantation in children. The ends lost 5 bases at V and 7 bases at J; junction bases unmatched: 11. Germline V gives CDR1 SQVTM, CDR2 ANQGSEA. The CDR3 loop spans 14 amino acids. Preparation of the TCRbeta library was carried out with unique molecular identifiers. TCRdb re-called the PCR reads with MiXCR, one entry per CDR3 protein. Found here are over 300,000 distinct CDR3 sequences, around a tenth of them singletons; the top ten hold less than 2.5%. The rearrangement joins TRBV29-1 to TRBJ2-3, with 8 positions matching TRBD2. The clonotype was recovered from a human donor who donated a stem cell graft to a child with acute lymphoblastic leukemia. The starting material was PBMCs from the stem cell graft donor, obtained from the stem cell graft. CDR3 DNA: TGCAGCGTTCCTGCGGGAGGACGAAGAAATACGCAGTATTTT. It codes for CSVPAGGRRNTQYF.